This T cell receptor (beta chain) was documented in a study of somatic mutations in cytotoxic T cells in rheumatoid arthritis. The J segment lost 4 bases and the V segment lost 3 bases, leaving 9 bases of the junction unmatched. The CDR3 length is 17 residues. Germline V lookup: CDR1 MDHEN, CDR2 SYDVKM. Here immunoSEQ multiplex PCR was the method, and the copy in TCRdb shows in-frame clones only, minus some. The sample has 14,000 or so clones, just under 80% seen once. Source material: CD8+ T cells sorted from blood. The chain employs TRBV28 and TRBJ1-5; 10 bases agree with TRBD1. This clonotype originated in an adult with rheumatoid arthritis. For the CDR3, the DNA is TGTGCCAGCAGTTTTTCTGGACAGGGGGTGCCGAATCAGCCCCAGCATTTT. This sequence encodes CASSFSGQGVPNQPQHF.